The source of this TCR beta chain is a study of T-cell reconstitution after alpha-beta-depleted transplantation in children. Whole-study results and caveats: Several hundred rapidly expanded clones from non-depleted graft cells reportedly supplied alpha-beta T cells about two months post-transplant. Newly generated T cells supplied most T-cell counts and diversity one year post-transplant. It was surviving recipient T cells and thymic progenitors that gave some patients high TCRbeta diversity at day 60.

For this clonotype: Its specificity is unknown.

V lost 6 bases and J 2 bases, leaving 11 bases between the germline ends. The CDR3 is made up of 13 amino acids. Germline lookup yields CDR1 LGHNA and CDR2 YNFKEQ. Preparation of the TCRbeta library involved a method that used unique molecular identifiers. One entry per CDR3 protein, called by TCRdb with MiXCR from the PCR reads. This repertoire shows 4,700 or so distinct CDR3 sequences, roughly 26% found once; its top ten account for under 30%. The receptor's source is a boy younger than two who had a stem cell transplant for SCID, so the T cells may come from the graft donor. J is TRBJ2-7 and V is TRBV4-2, with a possible D match to TRBD1 (6 bases). The source was PBMCs, mostly from graft donor cells, collected 60 days after TCRalphabeta/CD19-depleted stem cell transplant. CDR3 coding DNA: TGTGCCAGCAGTGGACAGAGCCCCTACGAGCAGTACTTC. It yields the protein CASSGQSPYEQYF.